Listed below are T cell receptor beta chains from one sample, sequenced in a study of T cells in Graves' hyperthyroidism and ophthalmopathy. Each CDR3 protein is one row after TCRdb ran MiXCR on the multiplex PCR reads. The profile shows fewer than 650,000 distinct CDR3 sequences, approximately 14% of them singletons. The sequenced material came from blood. The source of these receptors is a woman aged 40 to 50 with Graves' ophthalmopathy. Both conserved end residues are part of each CDR3. The D gene is left open where the match is weak. Some rows have no size entry. The others give once, few or many, or a class for an expanded clone.

V gene	J gene	clone size	D gene	CDR3 length	CDR3 DNA	CDR3 protein
TRBV7-8	TRBJ1-5	many	.	16	TGTGCCAGCAGCTTAGCTGTCAGACTGAGCAATCAGCCCCAGCATTTT	CASSLAVRLSNQPQHF
TRBV28	TRBJ2-2	few	.	15	TGTGCCAGCAGTTTATTGCAGCCGAACACCGGGGAGCTGTTTTTT	CASSLLQPNTGELFF
TRBV7-9	TRBJ1-2	many	TRBD1	14	TGTGCCAGCCGCCCTACGGGACAGGGCTATGGCTACACCTTC	CASRPTGQGYGYTF
TRBV19	TRBJ1-2	.	.	14	TGTGCCAGTAGTATGGGAACAGGTCTCTATGGCTACACCTTC	CASSMGTGLYGYTF
TRBV20-1	TRBJ1-2	many	.	11	TGCAGTGCTAGATATGACTATGGCTACACCTTC	CSARYDYGYTF
TRBV7-2	TRBJ2-7	.	TRBD2	15	TGTGCCAGCAGCAAAGGAGGTGGGAGGGCCCGCGAGCAGTACTTC	CASSKGGGRAREQYF
TRBV2	TRBJ1-5	few	.	13	TGTGCCAGCAGTGTTGGGGGGGGTCAGCCCCAGCATTTT	CASSVGGGQPQHF
TRBV6-1	TRBJ1-2	many	.	13	TGTGCCAGCAGCCCACAGCTAAACTATGGCTACACCTTC	CASSPQLNYGYTF
TRBV2	TRBJ2-7	once	.	13	TGTGCCAGCATAGGCGACCCCACCTACGAGCAGTACTTC	CASIGDPTYEQYF
TRBV11-2	TRBJ2-7	many	TRBD2	14	TGTGCCAGCAGCTTAGAGGGACTAGTCCCCGAGCAGTACTTC	CASSLEGLVPEQYF
TRBV7-2	TRBJ2-7	many	.	15	TGTGCCAGCAGCTTAGGTCCGGGAGTTACCTACGAGCAGTACTTC	CASSLGPGVTYEQYF
TRBV6-1	TRBJ1-5	.	.	14	TGTGCCAGCAGTGTAACTGCAATAAATCAGCCCCAGCATTTT	CASSVTAINQPQHF
TRBV11-2	TRBJ1-1	few	.	13	TGTGCCAGCAACGGGGGCGCCTACACTGAAGCTTTCTTT	CASNGGAYTEAFF
TRBV6-1	TRBJ2-2	.	.	14	TGTGCCAGCCGGAAAAGTCGGGGCACCGGGGAGCTGTTTTTT	CASRKSRGTGELFF
TRBV6-1	TRBJ2-5	many	TRBD2	17	TGTGCCAGCAGTCCCCCCCGACTAGCGGGGTTGGGAGAGACCCAGTACTTC	CASSPPRLAGLGETQYF
TRBV12-3/TRBV12-4	TRBJ2-3	many	TRBD2	18	TGTGCCAGCAGTTTAGCCAACTTAGCGGGAGTTTGGGCAGATACGCAGTATTTT	CASSLANLAGVWADTQYF
TRBV12-3/TRBV12-4	TRBJ1-1	many	.	15	TGTGCCAGCAGTTTAGTGGCCAGCGGGAACACTGAAGCTTTCTTT	CASSLVASGNTEAFF
TRBV7-8	TRBJ1-2	many	.	13	TGTGCCAGCAGCTTAACGGCAGGGCGCGGCTACACCTTC	CASSLTAGRGYTF